Presented here are 30 T cell receptor beta chains from one specimen sequenced in a study of cytomegalovirus exposure and HLA in healthy donors. Primers for the PCR totalled 60 Vbeta and 13 Jbeta. Clones were read by immunoSEQ multiplex PCR, and TCRdb kept only the in-frame ones, dropping some. The data show 150,000 to 200,000 clones, 60% to 80% seen once. The specimen sequenced was PBMCs. Receptors originate from a woman aged 25 to 45 in good health and CMV-seronegative.

This clone was seen once. DNA for the CDR3: TGTGCCAGCAGCCCCGGGACTCTTATCTACGAGCAGTACTTC. Residues: CASSPGTLIYEQYF. The J gene is TRBJ2-7, the V gene TRBV6-1, with D perhaps matching TRBD2 (6 bases). CDR3 length: 14 amino acids. V was cut by 6 bases and J by 3 bases, with 15 bases left in between. Per germline, CDR1 MNHNS and CDR2 SASEGT.

CDR3 amino acids: CAIGPIGGGEQYF. CDR3 DNA: TGTGCCATCGGGCCCATAGGCGGGGGCGAGCAGTACTTC. The chain couples TRBV10-3 to TRBJ2-7; 7 positions agree with TRBD2. Germline V lookup: CDR1 ENHRY, CDR2 SYGVKD. The CDR3 covers 13 residues. Germline trimming cut 8 bases from V and 6 bases from J; bases unmatched to any gene: 10.

CDR3 coding DNA: TGCGCCAGCAGCCCGGGGGGGCGAGGCTACGAGCAGTACTTC. Protein sequence: CASSPGGRGYEQYF. The V call is TRBV4-1, the J call TRBJ2-7, with 8 bases aligning to TRBD2. Germline V lookup: CDR1 MGHRA, CDR2 YSYEKL. The CDR3 is 14 residues long. The V and J ends lost 4 bases and 3 bases, in that order; junction bases with no gene match: 5.

J is TRBJ2-7 and V is TRBV7-9; a weak D match, TRBD1 (6 bases). V was trimmed by 4 bases and J by 0 bases, leaving 10 bases between them. The CDR3 covers 14 residues. Germline V gene sequence: CDR1 SEHNR, CDR2 FQNEAQ (reference sequence). The CDR3: CASSYRDNSYEQYF. In DNA form, the CDR3 reads TGTGCCAGCAGCTACCGGGACAACTCCTACGAGCAGTACTTC.

The chain recombines TRBV27 with TRBJ2-5; 7 bases align to TRBD1. Trimming removed 3 bases from V and 4 bases from J; junction bases left unmatched: 5. This CDR3 region has 14 residues. Per germline, CDR1 MNHEY and CDR2 SMNVEV (reference sequence). The CDR3 loop reads CASSLSTGLETQYF. CDR3 bases: TGTGCCAGCAGTTTGTCGACAGGGCTAGAGACCCAGTACTTC.

The chain uses TRBV28 and TRBJ2-3, with 9 bases that match TRBD2. Germline loops: CDR1 MDHEN, CDR2 SYDVKM. Losses at the gene ends were 6 bases for V and 3 bases for J; bases not matched to a gene: 13. The CDR3 runs 17 residues. Here the CDR3 reads CASSLGRSGGPTDTQYF. CDR3 coding DNA: TGTGCCAGCAGCCTGGGGAGGAGCGGGGGGCCGACAGATACGCAGTATTTT.

The chain links TRBV28 to TRBJ2-7; 8 nucleotides align to TRBD2. The ends lost 6 bases at V and 4 bases at J; junction bases unmatched: 11. CDR3 length equals 15 residues. Germline V gene data show CDR1 as MDHEN and CDR2 as SYDVKM. CDR3 protein: CASSPPGLGSYEQYF. In DNA, the CDR3 is TGTGCCAGCAGCCCTCCGGGACTAGGGTCTTACGAGCAGTACTTC.

This CDR3 is CASSFALRLAVTDTQYF. As DNA, the CDR3 is TGCGCCAGCAGCTTCGCCCTTCGACTAGCGGTGACAGATACGCAGTATTTT. The rearrangement joins TRBV5-1 to TRBJ2-3, with 9 bases aligning to TRBD2. CDR1 is SGHRS and CDR2 is YFSETQ in the germline V gene. The CDR3 is 17 residues long. Trimming cost V 2 bases and J 3 bases; bases outside gene matches: 10.

This rearrangement joins TRBV11-2 to TRBJ2-7, with TRBD2 matching over 8 bases. This CDR3 spans 17 amino acids. Germline CDR1 is SGHAT and CDR2 is FQNNGV. V was pared by 0 bases and J by 0 bases, with 7 bases of the junction left unmatched. The CDR3 protein is CASSLDSGGGLSYEQYF. The CDR3 bases are TGTGCCAGCAGCTTAGATTCCGGCGGGGGGCTCTCCTACGAGCAGTACTTC.

The J gene is TRBJ2-2, the V gene TRBV5-1; D is perhaps TRBD2 (5 bases). From germline, CDR1 is SGHRS and CDR2 YFSETQ. The CDR3 covers 15 residues. Trimming removed 3 bases at V and 6 bases at J, with 15 bases between. The CDR3 spells CASSSGSFQPGELFF. Here the CDR3 DNA reads TGCGCCAGCAGCTCTGGGAGTTTCCAACCCGGGGAGCTGTTTTTT.

This rearrangement joins TRBV28 to TRBJ2-7; 7 bases map to TRBD1. V dropped 7 bases and J dropped 3; count of bases not matched to a gene: 3. There are 12 residues in the CDR3. In germline, CDR1 is MDHEN, CDR2 SYDVKM. In DNA form, the CDR3 reads TGTGCCAGCATAAACAGGGGCTACGAGCAGTACTTC. It codes for CASINRGYEQYF.

This chain's CDR3 is CASRRDRQYEQYF. The CDR3 region has the DNA TGTGCCAGCAGGAGGGACAGGCAATACGAGCAGTACTTC. The J gene is TRBJ2-7, the V gene TRBV2; TRBD1 agrees at 8 bases. The ends lost 6 bases at V and 4 bases at J; junction bases unmatched: 5. The CDR3 spans 13 residues. Germline V gives CDR1 SNHLY, CDR2 FYNNEI.

The V and J genes are TRBV5-1 and TRBJ2-2; D possibly corresponds to TRBD1 (5 bases). The CDR3 has 15 amino acids. The germline V and J ends were trimmed by 6 bases and 7 bases, with 19 bases remaining between them. Germline V gene lookup returns CDR1 SGHRS and CDR2 YFSETQ. CDR3 amino acids: CASTSFAGLHGELFF. Here the CDR3 DNA reads TGCGCCAGCACCTCGTTCGCAGGGCTTCACGGGGAGCTGTTTTTT.

The chain has TRBV19 and TRBJ2-2, with unresolved D. Between the trimmed V and J ends, which lost 5 bases and 6 bases, there was a span of 4 bases. CDR1 is LNHDA and CDR2 is SQIVND in the germline V gene (reference sequence). The CDR3 runs 11 residues. Here the CDR3 DNA reads TGTGCCAGTAGTTCTGCCGGGGAGCTGTTTTTT. Its protein product is CASSSAGELFF.

The gene calls are TRBV10-3 and TRBJ2-7; the match to TRBD2 covers 7 bases. CDR1 and CDR2 from the germline V gene are ENHRY and SYGVKD. With 7 bases clipped from V and 6 bases from J, the junction kept 12 bases outside the gene matches. The length of the CDR3 is 14 residues. The CDR3 sequence is CAITEWDYGSEQYF. The CDR3 nucleotides read TGTGCCATCACTGAATGGGACTATGGGAGCGAGCAGTACTTC.

The rearrangement joins TRBV6-6 to TRBJ2-2, with a weak D call TRBD1 (6 bases). The V gene lost 10 bases and the J gene lost 2 bases, with 14 bases spanning the gap. Germline values: CDR1 MNHNY, CDR2 SVGAGI (reference sequence). The CDR3 spans 14 residues. The CDR3 protein is CATALGGNTGELFF. The CDR3 region has the DNA TGTGCCACGGCTTTAGGGGGTAACACCGGGGAGCTGTTTTTT.

The rearrangement links TRBV11-2 to TRBJ1-1; D gene unclear. This CDR3 contains 13 residues. Per the germline V gene, CDR1 is SGHAT and CDR2 is FQNNGV. V was shortened by 0 bases and J by 0 bases, with 2 bases between the two germline ends. The DNA for the CDR3 is TGTGCCAGCAGCTTAGACTTGAACACTGAAGCTTTCTTT. It codes for CASSLDLNTEAFF. Full variable domain (outside the CDR3, taken from reference TRBV11-2 and TRBJ1-1): EAGVAQSPRYKIIEKRQSVAFWCNPISGHATLYWYQQILGQGPKLLIQFQNNGVVDDSQLPKDRFSAERLKGVDSTLKIQPAKLEDSAVYLCASSLDLNTEAFFGQGTRLTVV.

CDR3 in amino acids: CASRYADTQYF. In DNA, the CDR3 is TGTGCCAGCAGGTATGCAGATACGCAGTATTTT. The J gene is TRBJ2-3, the V gene TRBV2; D is ambiguous. Germline V CDR1 and CDR2: SNHLY, FYNNEI. V was trimmed by 6 bases and J by 4 bases, leaving 5 bases between them. The CDR3 contains 11 residues.

The genes are TRBV2 and TRBJ1-1, with TRBD1 identical over 8 bases. The V segment lost 6 bases and the J segment 4 bases; nucleotides outside the gene matches: 7. The CDR3 is made up of 14 amino acids. Germline CDR1 reads SNHLY; CDR2 reads FYNNEI. As DNA, the CDR3 is TGTGCCAGCAGGGTCGGACAGGGCACCACTGAAGCTTTCTTT. It is translated as CASRVGQGTTEAFF.

The chain employs TRBV29-1 and TRBJ1-1; 7 bases agree with TRBD1. Germline V gene data show CDR1 as SQVTM and CDR2 as ANQGSEA. The ends lost 7 bases at V and 0 bases at J; junction bases unmatched: 8. The CDR3 covers 14 residues. The CDR3 loop is CSAGPGQVNTEAFF. CDR3 DNA: TGCAGCGCTGGACCAGGACAGGTGAACACTGAAGCTTTCTTT.

This chain joins TRBV6-5 and TRBJ2-5; 14 bases agree with TRBD2. CDR1 is MNHEY, CDR2 SVGAGI, per germline. V trimming: 4 bases; J trimming: 4 bases; junction bases outside the gene matches: 5. The CDR3 has 16 residues. The CDR3 spells CASSSSGTSGGETQYF. The CDR3 bases are TGTGCCAGCAGTTCCTCCGGGACTAGCGGGGGAGAGACCCAGTACTTC.

The chain carries TRBV15 and TRBJ2-2; D might be TRBD2 (6 bases). CDR3 length: 14 amino acids. Germline CDR1 is LNHNV and CDR2 is YYDKDF (reference sequence). The V and J ends lost 1 base and 4 bases respectively, with 7 bases between them. CDR3: CATSRGRGTGELFF. The CDR3 bases are TGTGCCACCAGCAGAGGGAGGGGCACCGGGGAGCTGTTTTTT.

J is TRBJ2-2 and V is TRBV9; D is perhaps TRBD1 (5 bases). Germline assignment: CDR1 SGDLS and CDR2 YYNGEE. The V end was cut by 4 bases, the J end by 1 base, with 8 bases between. CDR3 length: 14 residues. CDR3 nucleotide sequence: TGTGCCAGCAGCTCCCAGGGGAACACCGGGGAGCTGTTTTTT. It yields the protein CASSSQGNTGELFF.

This clone was seen a few times. Additional DNA sequences in this sample encode the identical CDR3. V usage is TRBV7-8 and J usage is TRBJ2-7, with TRBD1 as a possible D gene (6 bases). The V end was cut by 7 bases, the J end by 4 bases, with 14 bases between. The CDR3 has 13 amino acids. CDR1 SGHVS and CDR2 FQNEAQ come from the germline V gene. In DNA form, the CDR3 reads TGTGCCAGCAACGAAAGACAGGCATACGAGCAGTACTTC. Translated, it gives CASNERQAYEQYF.

This chain joins TRBV14 and TRBJ2-3; 7 positions match TRBD2. V lost 3 bases to trimming and J lost 0 bases; unmatched junction nucleotides: 18. CDR1 SGHDN and CDR2 FVKESK come from the germline V gene. The CDR3 has 20 amino acids. The CDR3 region has the DNA TGTGCCAGCAGCCACCCCGGCCAGCGGGGCCCTTCCGCTAGCACAGATACGCAGTATTTT. Its protein product is CASSHPGQRGPSASTDTQYF.

The genes are TRBV11-2 and TRBJ1-3; 9 nucleotides match TRBD1. This CDR3 comprises 19 residues. Germline V lookup: CDR1 SGHAT, CDR2 FQNNGV. The J segment lost 0 bases and the V segment lost 1 base, leaving 10 bases of the junction unmatched. CDR3 nucleotides: TGTGCCAGCAGCTTAGTCGGCCTCCGGGACAGGGACTCTGGAAACACCATATATTTT. Its translation: CASSLVGLRDRDSGNTIYF.

CDR3 residues: CASSRLDRAYEQYF. CDR3 nucleotides: TGCGCCAGCAGCAGACTGGACAGGGCCTACGAGCAGTACTTC. The chain joins TRBV5-1 to TRBJ2-7; 8 bases are shared with TRBD1. The J segment lost 2 bases and the V segment lost 4 bases, leaving 5 bases of the junction unmatched. The CDR3 has 14 amino acids. Germline CDR1 and CDR2: SGHRS and YFSETQ.

This rearrangement joins TRBV6-5 to TRBJ2-5; the match to TRBD2 covers 7 bases. V lost 4 bases to trimming and J lost 5 bases; unmatched junction nucleotides: 7. The germline gives CDR1 MNHEY, CDR2 SVGAGI. The CDR3 loop spans 14 amino acids. This CDR3 reads CASSSSGGTETQYF. The CDR3 region has the DNA TGTGCCAGCAGTTCCTCGGGGGGTACTGAGACCCAGTACTTC.

The gene calls are TRBV7-2 and TRBJ1-2; tentatively, D is TRBD1 (5 bases). With 1 base removed from V and 4 bases from J, the gap between germline ends came to 10 bases. The CDR3 loop spans 14 amino acids. Germline CDR1 SGHTA, CDR2 FQGNSA. The CDR3 protein is CASSLGGSFYGYTF. In DNA, the CDR3 is TGTGCCAGCAGCTTAGGGGGCAGTTTCTATGGCTACACCTTC.

The rearrangement uses TRBV4-1 and TRBJ1-1; tentative D call: TRBD1 (5 bases). V was trimmed by 3 bases and J by 2 bases, leaving 7 bases between them. Germline V gene lookup returns CDR1 MGHRA and CDR2 YSYEKL. The CDR3 is 13 amino acids. The CDR3 bases are TGCGCCAGCAGCCATCAGGGAAACACTGAAGCTTTCTTT. Encoded protein: CASSHQGNTEAFF.